A selection of T cell receptor beta chains follows, all from one sample in a study of early T cells in non-severe SARS-CoV-2 infection. TCRdb fed the 5' RACE reads into MiXCR, producing one record per CDR3 protein. This sample yields 53,000 or so distinct CDR3 sequences, of which 7.7% are seen a single time; around 6.1% belongs to the top ten. The sequencing input was whole blood. These receptors all come from an adult who was a healthcare worker with PCR-confirmed SARS-CoV-2 infection or an uninfected control (not recorded which). Both conserved end residues are part of each CDR3. Fields, in order: clone size, D gene, CDR3 length, V gene, J gene, CDR3 protein, CDR3 DNA. A D gene is named only where the DNA matches it firmly. Clone size is not always given. Where it is, it says once, few, many or a class for expanded clones.

many,-,14,TRBV7-9,TRBJ2-1,CASSSVSRYNEQFF,TGTGCCAGCAGCTCTGTTTCTAGGTACAATGAGCAGTTCTTC
many,-,16,TRBV28,TRBJ2-3,CASSMEGGFLADTQYF,TGTGCCAGCAGCATGGAGGGCGGGTTCTTAGCAGATACGCAGTATTTT
few,-,15,TRBV7-9,TRBJ2-7,CASSLVSGGGHEQYF,TGTGCCAGCAGCTTAGTCTCCGGGGGCGGCCACGAGCAGTACTTC
-,TRBD2,15,TRBV7-8,TRBJ2-1,CASRESGGAYNEQFF,TGTGCCAGCAGGGAAAGCGGGGGGGCTTACAATGAGCAGTTCTTC
many,-,10,TRBV29-1,TRBJ2-7,CSAPPYEQYF,TGCAGCGCTCCGCCCTACGAGCAGTACTTC
many,-,13,TRBV27,TRBJ1-2,CATSTVRAYGYTF,TGTGCCACATCGACAGTTCGTGCCTATGGCTACACCTTC
-,-,14,TRBV5-4,TRBJ1-2,CASSWDGYMNGYTF,TGTGCCAGCAGCTGGGACGGCTACATGAATGGCTACACCTTC
few,TRBD1,14,TRBV2,TRBJ2-7,CASVVGQGAYEQYF,TGTGCCAGCGTGGTGGGACAGGGTGCCTACGAGCAGTACTTC
-,TRBD1,12,TRBV20-1,TRBJ1-5,CSAPGQSRPQHF,TGCAGTGCTCCGGGACAGTCCCGGCCCCAGCATTTT
many,-,16,TRBV2,TRBJ2-1,CASSEEGRRSYNEQFF,TGTGCCAGCAGTGAAGAGGGTAGGCGCTCCTACAATGAGCAGTTCTTC
many,-,15,TRBV9,TRBJ2-1,CASSPELRGDNEQFF,TGTGCCAGCAGCCCAGAGTTGAGAGGCGACAATGAGCAGTTCTTC
-,TRBD1,14,TRBV28,TRBJ2-1,CASSRGQGAGEQFF,TGTGCCAGCAGCCGGGGGCAGGGGGCGGGTGAGCAGTTCTTC